The table lists the clone carrying this TCR beta chain with many counts. The antigen is unknown. This sample was included in a study of CD8 T cells in ankylosing spondylitis. A single record per CDR3 protein comes from TCRdb applying MiXCR to the 5' RACE reads. The repertoire consists of around 130,000 distinct CDR3 sequences, with around 8.5% occurring once and the leading ten covering 2.5% to 4%. This CDR3 is built from 13 residues. The germline V gene has CDR1 DFQATT and CDR2 SNEGSKA (reference sequence). V was clipped by 5 bases and J by 1 base, with 9 bases between them. Study results and limitations: Enrichment of disease-linked clones was reportedly significant in matched ankylosing spondylitis synovial fluid. Prior work had noted some motif variants in reactive arthritis blood and synovial fluid. A TCR beta motif of 7 to 9 highly homologous variants seemed to mark ankylosing spondylitis blood.

V gene TRBV20-1 combines with J gene TRBJ1-5; no definite D call. This TCR was recovered from a male donor with ankylosing spondylitis or in good health (not recorded which). Sequencing input: blood, either unsorted or a sorted T cell fraction (not recorded which). The CDR3 DNA reads as TGCAGTGCTCGGGAGAACAGCAATCAGCCCCAGCATTTT. Translating it yields CSARENSNQPQHF.